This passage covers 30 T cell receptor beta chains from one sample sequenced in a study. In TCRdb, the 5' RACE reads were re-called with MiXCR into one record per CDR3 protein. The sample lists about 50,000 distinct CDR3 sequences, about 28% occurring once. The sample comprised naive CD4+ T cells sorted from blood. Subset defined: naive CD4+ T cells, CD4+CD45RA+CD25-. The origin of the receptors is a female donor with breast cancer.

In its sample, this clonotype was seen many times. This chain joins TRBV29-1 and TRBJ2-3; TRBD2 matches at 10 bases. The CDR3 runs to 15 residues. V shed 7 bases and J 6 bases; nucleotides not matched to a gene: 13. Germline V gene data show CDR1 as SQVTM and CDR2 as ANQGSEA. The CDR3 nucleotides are TGCAGCGCCGCTAGACTAGCGGGTAGCTCGGATACGCAGTATTTT. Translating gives CSAARLAGSSDTQYF.

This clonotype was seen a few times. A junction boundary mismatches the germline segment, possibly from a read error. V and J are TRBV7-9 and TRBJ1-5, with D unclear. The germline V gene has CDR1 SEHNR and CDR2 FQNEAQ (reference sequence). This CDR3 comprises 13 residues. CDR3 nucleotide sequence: TGTGCCGGCAGCTTAGATGTCCTTCAGCCCCAGCATTTT. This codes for CAGSLDVLQPQHF.

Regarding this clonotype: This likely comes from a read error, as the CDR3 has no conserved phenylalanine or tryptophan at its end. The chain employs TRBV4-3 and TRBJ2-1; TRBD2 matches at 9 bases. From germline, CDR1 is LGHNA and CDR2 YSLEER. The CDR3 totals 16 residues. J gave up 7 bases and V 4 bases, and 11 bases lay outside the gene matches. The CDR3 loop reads CASSPRDSGSYNEQFS. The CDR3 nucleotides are TGCGCCAGCAGCCCCCGGGATAGCGGGAGTTATAATGAGCAGTTCTCC.

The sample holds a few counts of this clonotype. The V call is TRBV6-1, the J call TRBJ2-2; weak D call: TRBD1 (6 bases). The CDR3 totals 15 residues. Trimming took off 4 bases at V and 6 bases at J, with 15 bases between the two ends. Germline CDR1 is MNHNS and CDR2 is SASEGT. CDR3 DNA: TGTGCCAGCAGTGGGGGGCAGATTTTCGCCGGGGAGCTGTTTTTT. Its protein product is CASSGGQIFAGELFF.

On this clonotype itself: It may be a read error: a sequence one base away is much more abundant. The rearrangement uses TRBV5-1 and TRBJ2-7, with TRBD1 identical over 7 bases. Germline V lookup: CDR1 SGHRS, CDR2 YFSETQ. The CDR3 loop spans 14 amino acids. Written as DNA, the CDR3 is TGCGCCGGCAGACCAAAAGGGGGCGGCTACGAGCAGTACTTC. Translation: CAGRPKGGGYEQYF.

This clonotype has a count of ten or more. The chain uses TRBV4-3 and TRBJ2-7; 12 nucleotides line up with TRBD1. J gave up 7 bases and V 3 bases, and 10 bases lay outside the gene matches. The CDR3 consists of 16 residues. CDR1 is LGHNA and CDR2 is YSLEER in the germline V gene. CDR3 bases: TGCGCCAGCAGCCACACACCGGGACAGGGGGCGGGTGAGCAGTACTTC. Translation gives CASSHTPGQGAGEQYF.

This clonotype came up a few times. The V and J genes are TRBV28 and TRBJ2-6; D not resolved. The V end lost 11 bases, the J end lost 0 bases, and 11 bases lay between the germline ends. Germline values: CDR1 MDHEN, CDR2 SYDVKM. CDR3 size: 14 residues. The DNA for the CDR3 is TGTGCCGTTCAGGTCTCCTCTGGGGCCAACGTCCTGACTTTC. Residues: CAVQVSSGANVLTF.

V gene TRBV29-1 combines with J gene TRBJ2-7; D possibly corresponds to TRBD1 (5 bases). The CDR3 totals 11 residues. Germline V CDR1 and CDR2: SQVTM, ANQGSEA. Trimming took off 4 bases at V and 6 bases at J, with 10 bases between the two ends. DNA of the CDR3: TGCAGCGTTGGAGGTGGGGCCGAGCAGTACTTC. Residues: CSVGGGAEQYF.

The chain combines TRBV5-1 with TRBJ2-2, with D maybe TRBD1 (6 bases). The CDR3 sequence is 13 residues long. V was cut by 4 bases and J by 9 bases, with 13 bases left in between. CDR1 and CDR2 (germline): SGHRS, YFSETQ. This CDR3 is CASSARQDRELFF. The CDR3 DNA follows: TGCGCCAGCAGCGCCAGACAGGACCGGGAGCTGTTTTTT.

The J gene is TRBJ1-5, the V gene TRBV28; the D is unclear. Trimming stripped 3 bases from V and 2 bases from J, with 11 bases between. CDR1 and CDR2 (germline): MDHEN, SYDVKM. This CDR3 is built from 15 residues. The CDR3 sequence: CASSFLLGGNQPQHF. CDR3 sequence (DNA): TGTGCCAGCAGTTTTCTGCTAGGAGGCAATCAGCCCCAGCATTTT.

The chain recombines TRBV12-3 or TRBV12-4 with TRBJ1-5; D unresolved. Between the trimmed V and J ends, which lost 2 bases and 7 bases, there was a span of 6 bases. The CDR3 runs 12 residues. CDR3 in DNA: TGTGCCAGCAGTTTAAGAGGGCAGCCCCAGCATTTT. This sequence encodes CASSLRGQPQHF.

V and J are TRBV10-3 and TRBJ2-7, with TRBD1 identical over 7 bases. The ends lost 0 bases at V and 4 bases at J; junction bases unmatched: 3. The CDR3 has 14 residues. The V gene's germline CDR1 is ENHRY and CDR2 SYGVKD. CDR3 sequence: CAISESGQMYEQYF. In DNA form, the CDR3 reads TGTGCCATCAGTGAGTCGGGACAGATGTACGAGCAGTACTTC.

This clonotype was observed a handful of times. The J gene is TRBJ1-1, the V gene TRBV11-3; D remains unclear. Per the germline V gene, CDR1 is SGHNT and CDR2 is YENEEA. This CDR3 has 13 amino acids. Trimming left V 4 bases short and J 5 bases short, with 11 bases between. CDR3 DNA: TGTGCCAGCAGCTGGAGTGACTCTACTGAAGCTTTCTTT. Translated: CASSWSDSTEAFF.

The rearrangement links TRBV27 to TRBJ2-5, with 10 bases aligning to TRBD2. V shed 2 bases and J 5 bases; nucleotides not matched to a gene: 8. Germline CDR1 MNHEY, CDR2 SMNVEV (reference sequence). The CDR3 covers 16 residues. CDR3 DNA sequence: TGTGCCAGCAGTTTAAATCGGGCTAGCGGGAGCGAGACCCAGTACTTC. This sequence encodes CASSLNRASGSETQYF.

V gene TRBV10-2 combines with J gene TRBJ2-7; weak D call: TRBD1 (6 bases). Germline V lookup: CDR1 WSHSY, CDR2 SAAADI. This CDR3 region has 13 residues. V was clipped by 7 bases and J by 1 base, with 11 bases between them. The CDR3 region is CASISDSSYEQYF. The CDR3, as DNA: TGCGCCAGCATATCGGACAGTTCCTACGAGCAGTACTTC.

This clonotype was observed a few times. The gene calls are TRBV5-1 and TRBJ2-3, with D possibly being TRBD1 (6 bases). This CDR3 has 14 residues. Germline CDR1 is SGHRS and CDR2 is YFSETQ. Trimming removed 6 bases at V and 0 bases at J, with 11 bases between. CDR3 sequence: CASIGTTSTDTQYF. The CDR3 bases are TGCGCCAGCATAGGGACAACTAGCACAGATACGCAGTATTTT.

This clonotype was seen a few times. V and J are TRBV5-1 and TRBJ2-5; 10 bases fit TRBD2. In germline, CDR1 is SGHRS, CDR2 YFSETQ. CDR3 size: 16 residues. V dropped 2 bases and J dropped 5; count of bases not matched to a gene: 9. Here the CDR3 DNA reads TGCGCCAGCAGCTTAACCTTAGCGGGAGGCGGGGAGACCCAGTACTTC. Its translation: CASSLTLAGGGETQYF.

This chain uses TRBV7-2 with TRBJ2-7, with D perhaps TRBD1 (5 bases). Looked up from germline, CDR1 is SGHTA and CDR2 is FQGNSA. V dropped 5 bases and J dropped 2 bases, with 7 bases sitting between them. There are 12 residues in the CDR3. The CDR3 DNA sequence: TGTGCCAGCAGCCCGGACACCTACGAGCAGTACTTC. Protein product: CASSPDTYEQYF.

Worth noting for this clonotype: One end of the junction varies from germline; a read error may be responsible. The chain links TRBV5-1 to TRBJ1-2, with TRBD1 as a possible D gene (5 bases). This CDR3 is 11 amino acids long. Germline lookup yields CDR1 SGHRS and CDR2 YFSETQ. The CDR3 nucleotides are TGCGCCAGCAGCTTGGAGGGGACTGTCGCCTTC. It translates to CASSLEGTVAF. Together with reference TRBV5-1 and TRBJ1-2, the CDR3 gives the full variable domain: KAGVTQTPRYLIKTRGQQVTLSCSPISGHRSVSWYQQTPGQGLQFLFEYFSETQRNKGNFPGRFSGRQFSNSRSEMNVSTLELGDSALYLCASSLEGTVAFGSGTRLTVV.

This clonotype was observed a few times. Written as DNA, the CDR3 is TGCAGCGTTGACTGGACAGATACGCAGTATTTT. It specifies CSVDWTDTQYF. The V call is TRBV29-1, the J call TRBJ2-3; D unresolved. This CDR3 has 11 residues. Germline V gene sequence: CDR1 SQVTM, CDR2 ANQGSEA. Trimming shortened V by 3 bases and J by 3 bases, and 4 bases separated the two germline ends.

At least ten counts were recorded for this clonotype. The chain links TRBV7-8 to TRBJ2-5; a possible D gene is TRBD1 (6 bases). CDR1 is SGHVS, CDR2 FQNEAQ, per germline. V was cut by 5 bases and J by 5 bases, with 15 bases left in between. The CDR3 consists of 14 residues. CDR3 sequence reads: CASSRLIRGETQYF. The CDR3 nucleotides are TGTGCCAGCAGCCGCCTCATTAGGGGGGAGACCCAGTACTTC.

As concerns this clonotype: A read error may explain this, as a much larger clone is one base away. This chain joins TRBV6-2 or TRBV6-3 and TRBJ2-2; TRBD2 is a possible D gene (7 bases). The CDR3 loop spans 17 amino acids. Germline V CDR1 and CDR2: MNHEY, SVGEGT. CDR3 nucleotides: TGTGCCAGCAGCCTGTCCCCTCGGGGGGCGAACACCGGGGAGCTGCTTTTT. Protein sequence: CASSLSPRGANTGELLF.

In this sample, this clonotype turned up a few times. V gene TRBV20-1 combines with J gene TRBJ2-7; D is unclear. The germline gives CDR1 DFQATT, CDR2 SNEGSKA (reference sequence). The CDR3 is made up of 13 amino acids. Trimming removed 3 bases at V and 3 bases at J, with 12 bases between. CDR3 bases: TGCAGTGCTAGTAAACTGGAGTACTACGAGCAGTACTTC. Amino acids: CSASKLEYYEQYF.

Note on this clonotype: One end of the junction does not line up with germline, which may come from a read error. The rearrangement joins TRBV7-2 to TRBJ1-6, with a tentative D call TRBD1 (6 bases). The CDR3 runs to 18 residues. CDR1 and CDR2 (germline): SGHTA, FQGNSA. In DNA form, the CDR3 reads TGTGCCAGCAGCTCCAGGGGTCCAGAACGGCGATATAATTTACCCCTCCACTTT. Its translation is CASSSRGPERRYNLPLHF.

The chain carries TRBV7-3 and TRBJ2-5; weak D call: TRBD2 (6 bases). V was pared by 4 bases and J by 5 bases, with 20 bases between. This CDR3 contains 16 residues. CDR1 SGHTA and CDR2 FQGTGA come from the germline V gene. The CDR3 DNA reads TGTGCCAGCAGCTCAAAACCGGGACGGAGGGCTGAGACCCAGTACTTC. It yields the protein CASSSKPGRRAETQYF.

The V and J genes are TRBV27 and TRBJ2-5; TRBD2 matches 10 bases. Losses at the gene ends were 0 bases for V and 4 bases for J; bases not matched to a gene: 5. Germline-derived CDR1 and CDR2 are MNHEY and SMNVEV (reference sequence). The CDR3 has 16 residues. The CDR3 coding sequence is TGTGCCAGCAGTTTATCGGCTAGCGGGAGCCGAGAGACCCAGTACTTC. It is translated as CASSLSASGSRETQYF.

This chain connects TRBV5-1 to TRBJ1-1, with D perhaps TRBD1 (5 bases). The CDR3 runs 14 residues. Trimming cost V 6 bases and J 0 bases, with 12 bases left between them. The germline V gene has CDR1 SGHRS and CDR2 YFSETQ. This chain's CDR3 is CASKRQIMNTEAFF. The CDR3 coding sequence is TGCGCCAGCAAAAGACAGATTATGAACACTGAAGCTTTCTTT.

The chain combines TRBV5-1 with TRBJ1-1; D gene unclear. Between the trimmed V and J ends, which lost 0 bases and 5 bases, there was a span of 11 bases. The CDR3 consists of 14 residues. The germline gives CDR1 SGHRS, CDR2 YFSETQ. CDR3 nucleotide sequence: TGCGCCAGCAGCTTGGCCGCTACTAGGACTGAAGCTTTCTTT. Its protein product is CASSLAATRTEAFF.

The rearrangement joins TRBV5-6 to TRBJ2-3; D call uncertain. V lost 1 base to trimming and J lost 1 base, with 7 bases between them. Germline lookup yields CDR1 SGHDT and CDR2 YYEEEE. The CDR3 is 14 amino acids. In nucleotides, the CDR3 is TGTGCCAGCAGCTTGTTCCCCCGCACAGATACGCAGTATTTT. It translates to CASSLFPRTDTQYF.

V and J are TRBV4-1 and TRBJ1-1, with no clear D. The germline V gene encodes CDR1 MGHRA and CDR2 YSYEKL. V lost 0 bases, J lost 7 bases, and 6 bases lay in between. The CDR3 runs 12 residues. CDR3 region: CASSQEGFEAFF. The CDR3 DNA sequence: TGCGCCAGCAGCCAAGAAGGCTTTGAAGCTTTCTTT.